This T cell receptor beta chain appears in the sequencing data of a study of early T cells in non-severe SARS-CoV-2 infection. Turning to the study itself: Sequenced material consisted of bulk RNA (from unsorted whole blood), and chains were unpaired.

Individual cDNA molecules were tagged with unique molecular identifiers, the study reported. TCRdb passed the 5' RACE reads through MiXCR, listing each CDR3 protein once. The sample includes some 57,000 distinct CDR3 sequences, 9.3% of them seen just once. As regards this clonotype: Its antigen is undetermined.

Study results and limitations: The study's VDJdb matching favored anti-spike CD8 responses and missed private and CD4 specificities.

There are 14 residues in the CDR3. V shed 6 bases and J shed 9 bases, with 19 bases lying between them. Germline loops: CDR1 SGHRS, CDR2 YFSETQ. The clonotype originates from an adult who was a healthcare worker with PCR-confirmed SARS-CoV-2 infection or an uninfected control (not recorded which). The specimen was whole blood. The rearrangement uses TRBV5-1 and TRBJ2-1, with a possible D match to TRBD2 (6 bases). The CDR3 DNA reads as TGCGCCAGCAAGAGGGAACCTAGCGTAAGTGAGCAGTTCTTC. Protein: CASKREPSVSEQFF.